The 26 T cell receptor beta chains given below trace back to one sample, sequenced in a study of long-term antiretroviral therapy in people with HIV. Survey-level immunoSEQ v3.0 assays were run. Assay: immunoSEQ multiplex PCR; the TCRdb copy retains only in-frame clones and omits some. The sample lists 40,000 or so clones, roughly four fifths occurring once. Sample: unsorted PBMCs, taken 0.3 years after starting antiretroviral therapy. The source of these receptors is a man aged 18 to 30 with HIV.

The chain links TRBV18 to TRBJ2-7, with unresolved D. V was cut by 1 base and J by 1 base, with 8 bases left in between. The CDR3 is 14 amino acids. Germline V gives CDR1 KGHSH, CDR2 LQKENI. The CDR3 DNA is TGTGCCAGCTCACCACGTCGAGTTTCCTACGAGCAGTACTTC. It encodes CASSPRRVSYEQYF.

This clone was detected only once. This chain joins TRBV5-1 and TRBJ2-7; 12 nucleotides line up with TRBD2. V shed 0 bases and J 2 bases; nucleotides not matched to a gene: 9. In germline, CDR1 is SGHRS, CDR2 YFSETQ. The length of the CDR3 is 18 residues. CDR3 amino acids: CASSLATSGRSLAYEQYF. The CDR3 bases are TGCGCCAGCAGCTTGGCGACTAGCGGGAGATCTCTGGCCTACGAGCAGTACTTC.

The rearrangement links TRBV15 to TRBJ2-5, with D perhaps matching TRBD1 (6 bases). The V end was cut by 4 bases, the J end by 5 bases, with 14 bases between. CDR3 length equals 14 residues. Germline CDR1 reads LNHNV; CDR2 reads YYDKDF (reference sequence). DNA of the CDR3: TGTGCCACCAGCATCCGATGGGGGCTGGAGACCCAGTACTTC. This translates into CATSIRWGLETQYF.

The chain is built from TRBV7-9 and TRBJ2-7; TRBD2 agrees at 12 bases. CDR1 SEHNR and CDR2 FQNEAQ come from the germline V gene (reference sequence). V lost 5 bases to trimming and J lost 3 bases; unmatched junction nucleotides: 17. This CDR3 region has 19 residues. The CDR3 loop is CASSTSLLAGGTSYYEQYF. The DNA for the CDR3 is TGTGCCAGCAGCACCAGCCTACTAGCGGGGGGCACCTCCTACTACGAGCAGTACTTC. Using reference TRBV7-9 and TRBJ2-7 for the parts outside the CDR3, the full variable domain is DTGVSQNPRHKITKRGQNVTFRCDPISEHNRLYWYRQTLGQGPEFLTYFQNEAQLEKSRLLSDRFSAERPKGSFSTLEIQRTEQGDSAMYLCASSTSLLAGGTSYYEQYFGPGTRLTVT.

The V gene is TRBV27, the J gene TRBJ2-3; no clear D gene. From germline, CDR1 is MNHEY and CDR2 SMNVEV (reference sequence). This CDR3 region has 15 residues. V was shortened by 2 bases and J by 2 bases, with 11 bases between the two germline ends. The DNA of the CDR3 is TGTGCCAGCAGTTTAGAAGGCCACCCCACAGATACGCAGTATTTT. Protein product: CASSLEGHPTDTQYF.

CDR3 nucleotide sequence: TGTGCCAGCAGCGTACAGGCCGGAGCTGAAGCTTTCTTT. Translated: CASSVQAGAEAFF. The chain couples TRBV9 to TRBJ1-1, with no clear D. The CDR3 length is 13 residues. Looked up from germline, CDR1 is SGDLS and CDR2 is YYNGEE. Trimming stripped 1 base from V and 6 bases from J, with 10 bases between.

This clone was counted a single time. The rearrangement links TRBV7-2 to TRBJ2-7; 7 bases are a match to TRBD2. The V and J ends lost 2 bases and 3 bases, in that order; junction bases with no gene match: 7. The CDR3 is 15 residues long. Germline CDR1 and CDR2: SGHTA and FQGNSA. The CDR3 DNA sequence: TGTGCCAGCAGCTTAACCAGCGGGGATAGCTACGAGCAGTACTTC. It encodes CASSLTSGDSYEQYF.

V is TRBV6-1 and J is TRBJ2-1; 9 bases map to TRBD1. V shed 2 bases, J shed 6 bases, and the junction held 8 bases outside the gene matches. The CDR3 length is 16 residues. CDR1 is MNHNS and CDR2 is SASEGT in the germline V gene. Written as DNA, the CDR3 is TGTGCCAGCAGTGAACAGACCGGGACAGGGACCAATGAGCAGTTCTTC. It is translated as CASSEQTGTGTNEQFF.

The rearrangement links TRBV27 to TRBJ1-3; no definite D call. The V and J ends lost 8 bases and 4 bases respectively, with 24 bases between them. Germline V CDR1 and CDR2: MNHEY, SMNVEV (reference sequence). This CDR3 comprises 17 residues. Here the CDR3 reads CASETPGPSRRGNTIYF. CDR3 bases: TGTGCCAGCGAGACTCCCGGGCCCTCTAGAAGGGGAAACACCATATATTTT.

This clone is a singleton in its sample. The chain employs TRBV2 and TRBJ1-2, with 9 bases identical to TRBD1. The CDR3 consists of 17 residues. Germline V gene sequence: CDR1 SNHLY, CDR2 FYNNEI. With V trimmed by 6 bases and J by 3 bases, 14 bases remained unmatched. The CDR3 sequence is CASSAGTGTMRDYGYTF. CDR3 bases: TGTGCCAGCAGCGCCGGGACAGGGACAATGAGGGACTATGGCTACACCTTC.

The rearrangement uses TRBV13 and TRBJ1-2, with D possibly matching TRBD1 (6 bases). The V end was cut by 5 bases, the J end by 6 bases, with 13 bases between. This CDR3 is built from 13 residues. Germline V gives CDR1 PRHDT, CDR2 FYEKMQ (reference sequence). The CDR3 loop is CASSASGEDGYTF. The CDR3 coding sequence is TGTGCCAGCAGCGCCTCAGGGGAAGATGGCTACACCTTC.

The table lists this clone with a few counts. The chain carries TRBV7-6 and TRBJ1-6, with D perhaps TRBD1 (5 bases). V lost 2 bases and J lost 10, with 15 bases in between. There are 15 residues in the CDR3. Looked up from germline, CDR1 is SGHVS and CDR2 is FNYEAQ. CDR3 sequence: CASSLNTGGMSPLHF. CDR3 nucleotides: TGTGCCAGCAGCTTAAATACAGGTGGTATGTCACCCCTCCACTTT.

The genes are TRBV10-1 and TRBJ2-4; D gene ambiguous. The CDR3 is 13 amino acids. CDR1 WNHNN and CDR2 SYGVQD come from the germline V gene (reference sequence). V was shortened by 3 bases and J by 6 bases, with 9 bases between the two germline ends. The CDR3, as DNA: TGCGCCAGCAGTGACGGGTTGGGAAACATTCAGTACTTC. Its protein is CASSDGLGNIQYF.

This chain joins TRBV6-5 and TRBJ2-7; weak D call: TRBD1 (6 bases). V dropped 6 bases and J dropped 3 bases, with 15 bases sitting between them. CDR3 length equals 14 residues. The germline gives CDR1 MNHEY, CDR2 SVGAGI. Written as DNA, the CDR3 is TGTGCCAGCAGATCCCAACAGGGAAACTACGAGCAGTACTTC. Its protein product is CASRSQQGNYEQYF.

In this sample, this clone turned up once. This chain links TRBV7-2 with TRBJ2-3, with 7 bases fitting TRBD2. In germline, CDR1 is SGHTA, CDR2 FQGNSA. V shed 5 bases and J 0 bases; nucleotides not matched to a gene: 8. This CDR3 is built from 16 residues. The CDR3 spells CASSLWREYSTDTQYF. The CDR3 nucleotides read TGTGCCAGCAGCCTTTGGCGGGAGTATAGCACAGATACGCAGTATTTT.

The rearrangement links TRBV5-6 to TRBJ2-7; 9 nucleotides match TRBD2. Trimming cost V 5 bases and J 4 bases; bases outside gene matches: 10. The germline V gene encodes CDR1 SGHDT and CDR2 YYEEEE. The CDR3 spans 15 residues. CDR3 protein: CASRGLGREGYEQYF. Written as DNA, the CDR3 is TGTGCCAGCAGGGGCCTGGGGCGGGAGGGTTACGAGCAGTACTTC.

The chain recombines TRBV19 with TRBJ1-1; D gene ambiguous. Germline V gene sequence: CDR1 LNHDA, CDR2 SQIVND (reference sequence). This CDR3 spans 11 amino acids. Trimming stripped 6 bases from V and 4 bases from J, with 6 bases between. In DNA form, the CDR3 reads TGTGCCAGTAGGGTTGGCACTGAAGCTTTCTTT. Translation gives CASRVGTEAFF.

The V gene is TRBV5-1, the J gene TRBJ2-2; D unclear. V was clipped by 1 base and J by 3 bases, with 4 bases between them. From germline, CDR1 is SGHRS and CDR2 YFSETQ. The CDR3 totals 13 residues. In DNA form, the CDR3 reads TGCGCCAGCAGCTTGCAGCACACCGGGGAGCTGTTTTTT. Encoded protein: CASSLQHTGELFF.

V and J are TRBV7-9 and TRBJ2-7; 9 nucleotides agree with TRBD1. J gave up 2 bases and V 6 bases, and 8 bases lay outside the gene matches. The CDR3 is made up of 15 amino acids. Germline CDR1 SEHNR, CDR2 FQNEAQ (reference sequence). In nucleotides, the CDR3 is TGTGCCAGCAGTCCACCGACAGGGGGACCCTACGAGCAGTACTTC. It is translated as CASSPPTGGPYEQYF.

CDR3 protein: CASSPNGGDTQYF. The CDR3 bases are TGTGCCAGCAGCCCGAACGGGGGGGATACGCAGTATTTT. The rearrangement uses TRBV7-2 and TRBJ2-3; TRBD2 agrees at 7 bases. The length of the CDR3 is 13 residues. The ends lost 5 bases at V and 6 bases at J; junction bases unmatched: 5. The germline V gene encodes CDR1 SGHTA and CDR2 FQGNSA.

The chain uses TRBV18 and TRBJ2-2; weak D call: TRBD2 (7 bases). V shed 2 bases and J shed 2 bases, with 12 bases lying between them. Germline CDR1 and CDR2: KGHSH and LQKENI. The CDR3 has 16 amino acids. The CDR3 here is CASSPIGGLNTGELFF. In nucleotides, the CDR3 is TGTGCCAGCTCACCAATCGGGGGGCTCAACACCGGGGAGCTGTTTTTT.

The gene calls are TRBV4-3 and TRBJ1-5, with D tentatively TRBD1 (6 bases). The CDR3 is made up of 15 amino acids. Germline lookup yields CDR1 LGHNA and CDR2 YSLEER. Trimming pared 0 bases from V and 7 bases from J, leaving 13 bases between. CDR3 nucleotide sequence: TGCGCCAGCAGCCAAGAAACAGGGTTGTTCCAGCCCCAGCATTTT. It encodes CASSQETGLFQPQHF.

The rearrangement joins TRBV7-8 to TRBJ1-5; TRBD1 might be the D (6 bases). This CDR3 comprises 15 residues. In germline, CDR1 is SGHVS, CDR2 FQNEAQ. The germline V and J ends were trimmed by 3 bases and 3 bases, with 12 bases remaining between them. CDR3 region: CASSLNGQNNQPQHF. The CDR3 DNA sequence: TGTGCCAGCAGCTTGAACGGACAGAACAATCAGCCCCAGCATTTT.

The chain recombines TRBV7-8 with TRBJ2-3; perhaps TRBD1 as D (6 bases). CDR3 length: 15 residues. Germline V gene sequence: CDR1 SGHVS, CDR2 FQNEAQ. V was pared by 5 bases and J by 1 base, with 13 bases between. Written as DNA, the CDR3 is TGTGCCAGCAGCCCCGCAGGGGATCGCACAGATACGCAGTATTTT. This gives the protein CASSPAGDRTDTQYF.

The genes are TRBV5-1 and TRBJ2-1, with 11 bases matching TRBD2. Losses at the gene ends were 3 bases for V and 1 base for J; bases not matched to a gene: 9. Germline V CDR1 and CDR2: SGHRS, YFSETQ. The CDR3 runs to 18 residues. CDR3 nucleotide sequence: TGCGCCAGCAGCTGGTTTAGCGGGAGGGCGGGGTCCTACAATGAGCAGTTCTTC. Its translation: CASSWFSGRAGSYNEQFF.

The V and J genes are TRBV5-3 and TRBJ1-4, with D tentatively TRBD1 (5 bases). TRBV5-3 is an ORF, and what it does is uncertain. The CDR3 has 12 residues. The CDR3 DNA reads as TGTGCGCCCGGGGGGATTAATGAAAAACTGTTTTTT. It yields the protein CAPGGINEKLFF.